This T cell receptor beta chain was identified in a study of CD8+CD57+ T cells in acquired aplastic anemia. Study-wide results and caveats: Patients had about 31 CD8+ CDR3 sequences in common with controls (the shared set).

Per the germline V gene, CDR1 is ENHRY and CDR2 is SYGVKD. Trimming removed 6 bases at V and 3 bases at J, with 6 bases between. The CDR3 runs 12 residues. In patients chosen for sequencing, flow cytometry had shown CD8+CD57+ cell expansion. CDR3 and TCR beta VDJ profiling relied on genomic DNA as the template. TCRdb reprocessed the reads with MiXCR, giving one entry per CDR3 protein. The sample lists hundreds of thousands of distinct CDR3 sequences, around 33% seen once, with around 0.82% in the top ten. Regarding this clonotype: Its matching antigen is unknown.

J is TRBJ1-5 and V is TRBV10-3, with D possibly matching TRBD1 (5 bases). Sequenced material: sorted CD4+, CD8+, or CD8+CD57+ T cells (not recorded which) from PBMCs. This clonotype was sampled from a human donor with aplastic anemia. The CDR3 sequence is CAIRTDNQPQHF. Here the CDR3 DNA reads TGTGCCATCAGGACAGACAATCAGCCCCAGCATTTT.